Here is one TCR beta chain with its context. What it binds is unknown. These data come from a study of Ad26.COV2.S vaccination and SARS-CoV-2 variants. Study-level points and caveats: It was reported that spike-specific CD8+ and CD4+ T cell responses were substantially broad after vaccination. Participants in the vaccine arm had higher spike-specific TCR breadth; placebo recipients had lower.

The treatment here: approximately 18 received Ad26.COV2.S at low or high dose, single or two shots; several received placebo; per-sample allocation not given. On day 63 after the first injection, vaccine and placebo recipients gave samples. The shot given was an Ad26 vector that makes Wuhan-strain SARS-CoV-2 spike. V dropped 4 bases and J dropped 6; count of bases not matched to a gene: 8. CDR1 is MGHRA and CDR2 is YSYEKL in the germline V gene. The CDR3 covers 16 residues. Here immunoSEQ multiplex PCR was the method, and the copy in TCRdb shows in-frame clones only, minus some. The sample shows over 350,000 clones, less than 90% of them seen only once.

The rearrangement uses TRBV4-1 and TRBJ2-2; TRBD2 agrees at 10 bases. The input for sequencing was peripheral blood, taken in a trial of Ad26.COV2.S vaccine versus placebo. The TCR sequence derives from a person aged 18-65 years who received the Ad26.COV2.S COVID-19 vaccine or a placebo. The CDR3 sequence is CASSRESGGAPGELFF. CDR3 bases: TGCGCCAGCAGCCGGGAGAGCGGGGGGGCCCCCGGGGAGCTGTTTTTT.